Each of the 13 T cell receptor beta chains below was sequenced from the same sample in a study of early T cells in non-severe SARS-CoV-2 infection. MiXCR was run by TCRdb on the 5' RACE reads, yielding one entry per CDR3 protein. The top ten clones hold 6.5% to 9% of a sample with some 80,000 distinct CDR3 sequences, 10% of them seen once. Sequencing used whole blood, obtained at baseline. The receptors were gathered from an adult who was a healthcare worker with PCR-confirmed SARS-CoV-2 infection or an uninfected control (not recorded which).

The chain couples TRBV9 to TRBJ2-7; TRBD1 might be the D (7 bases). CDR1 and CDR2 from the germline V gene are SGDLS and YYNGEE. This CDR3 region has 15 residues. V lost 4 bases, J lost 0 bases, and 14 bases lay in between. The CDR3 here is CASSSGGSGSYEQYF. The CDR3 DNA reads TGTGCCAGCAGCTCAGGGGGTAGCGGCTCCTACGAGCAGTACTTC.

The chain recombines TRBV7-9 with TRBJ2-4; perhaps TRBD2 as D (7 bases). CDR3 length: 15 amino acids. Trimming pared 0 bases from V and 8 bases from J, leaving 14 bases between. Germline V gives CDR1 SEHNR, CDR2 FQNEAQ (reference sequence). Here the CDR3 reads CASSLAGGGPDIQYF. The DNA for the CDR3 is TGTGCCAGCAGCTTAGCGGGCGGGGGCCCGGACATTCAGTACTTC.

This clonotype was recorded a few times. The CDR3 nucleotides read TGCAGTGCTAGGGACGGGAGAGGGACAGATACGCAGTATTTT. As protein: CSARDGRGTDTQYF. J is TRBJ2-3 and V is TRBV20-1, with a tentative D call TRBD2 (6 bases). The CDR3 loop spans 14 amino acids. The V and J ends lost 3 bases and 3 bases respectively, with 13 bases between them. Germline values: CDR1 DFQATT, CDR2 SNEGSKA (reference sequence).

The chain recombines TRBV30 with TRBJ2-2, with D perhaps TRBD1 (5 bases). Germline CDR1 is GTSNPN and CDR2 is SVGIG (reference sequence). The CDR3 has 13 amino acids. Trimming removed 3 bases at V and 4 bases at J, with 9 bases between. The CDR3: CAWRATATGELFF. The CDR3 DNA follows: TGTGCCTGGAGGGCGACAGCCACCGGGGAGCTGTTTTTT.

This chain connects TRBV7-9 to TRBJ1-2; 8 bases map to TRBD1. Germline CDR1 SEHNR, CDR2 FQNEAQ (reference sequence). The length of the CDR3 is 13 residues. Trimming cost V 5 bases and J 7 bases; bases outside gene matches: 6. The CDR3 nucleotides read TGTGCCAGCAGCAGGACAGGGATAGGTGGCTACACCTTC. This sequence encodes CASSRTGIGGYTF.

This clonotype was counted only a few times. V is TRBV27 and J is TRBJ1-6; D not resolved. V lost 6 bases and J 1 base, leaving 7 bases between the germline ends. This CDR3 is 14 amino acids long. The germline V gene encodes CDR1 MNHEY and CDR2 SMNVEV (reference sequence). In nucleotides, the CDR3 is TGTGCCAGCAGGAGCGGGTCCTATAATTCACCCCTCCACTTT. This codes for CASRSGSYNSPLHF.

The chain joins TRBV11-2 to TRBJ1-5; D ambiguous. The V end lost 5 bases, the J end lost 1 base, and 12 bases lay between the germline ends. The CDR3 runs 15 residues. The germline V gene encodes CDR1 SGHAT and CDR2 FQNNGV. The chain's CDR3 is CASSPSMESNQPQHF. The CDR3, as DNA: TGTGCCAGCAGCCCCAGTATGGAAAGCAATCAGCCCCAGCATTTT.

In this sample, this clonotype turned up many times. The V and J genes are TRBV7-3 and TRBJ2-7; 13 bases are shared with TRBD2. The CDR3 has 18 amino acids. J was trimmed by 0 bases and V by 5 bases; bases with no gene match: 10. Looked up from germline, CDR1 is SGHTA and CDR2 is FQGTGA. The CDR3 region has the DNA TGTGCCAGCAGCCCAACCGGGACTAGCGGGATTATCTCCTACGAGCAGTACTTC. Encoded protein: CASSPTGTSGIISYEQYF.

This clonotype was picked up many times. This chain uses TRBV11-2 with TRBJ2-3, with D possibly being TRBD1 or TRBD2 (6 bases each). Germline V gene data show CDR1 as SGHAT and CDR2 as FQNNGV. The V end was cut by 0 bases, the J end by 2 bases, with 9 bases between. CDR3 length: 15 residues. The chain's CDR3 is CASSLDGGPTDTQYF. DNA of the CDR3: TGTGCCAGCAGCTTAGATGGGGGGCCCACAGATACGCAGTATTTT.

The CDR3: CASSLEPFSTEAFF. CDR3 sequence (DNA): TGCGCCAGCAGCTTGGAACCATTCAGCACTGAAGCTTTCTTT. The V call is TRBV5-1, the J call TRBJ1-1; D unresolved. From germline, CDR1 is SGHRS and CDR2 YFSETQ. V was clipped by 0 bases and J by 4 bases, with 10 bases between them. The CDR3 is made up of 14 amino acids. Looking up the rest from reference TRBV5-1 and TRBJ1-1 gives the full variable domain: KAGVTQTPRYLIKTRGQQVTLSCSPISGHRSVSWYQQTPGQGLQFLFEYFSETQRNKGNFPGRFSGRQFSNSRSEMNVSTLELGDSALYLCASSLEPFSTEAFFGQGTRLTVV.

There are a few counts of this clonotype. The genes are TRBV20-1 and TRBJ1-2; D might be TRBD1 (5 bases). Trimming pared 5 bases from V and 9 bases from J, leaving 13 bases between. This CDR3 has 11 residues. Germline CDR1 DFQATT, CDR2 SNEGSKA (reference sequence). The CDR3 loop reads CSALDRPRYTF. The CDR3 coding sequence is TGCAGTGCTCTTGACAGACCACGCTACACCTTC.

This clonotype was detected many times. The CDR3 DNA sequence: TGCGCCAGCAGCTTGGGAGTTAATGAGCAGTTCTTC. Translation gives CASSLGVNEQFF. The V and J genes are TRBV5-1 and TRBJ2-1; no clear D. Germline-derived CDR1 and CDR2 are SGHRS and YFSETQ. The CDR3 is 12 amino acids. Deletions cut 0 bases from V and 7 bases from J, with 5 bases between.

The V gene is TRBV27, the J gene TRBJ2-4; D perhaps matches TRBD1 (5 bases). The V gene lost 6 bases and the J gene lost 4 bases, with 10 bases spanning the gap. The length of the CDR3 is 13 residues. The V gene's germline CDR1 is MNHEY and CDR2 SMNVEV (reference sequence). CDR3 nucleotides: TGTGCCAGCAGCCTGACAGTTAAAAACATTCAGTACTTC. Translation gives CASSLTVKNIQYF.